Sequencing of this TCR beta chain was carried out in a study of Graves' ophthalmopathy and Graves' hyperthyroidism. On the study more broadly: The collection of peripheral blood took place at initial diagnosis, before any treatment. Overall study results and limits: It was with about 71% sensitivity and about 72% specificity that the model predicted ophthalmopathy progression.

The study amplified TCR beta CDR3 regions using RNA transcripts. In the first round, RT-PCR was carried out with HTBI primers, and a multiplex PCR formed the second round. A single record per CDR3 protein comes from TCRdb applying MiXCR to the multiplex PCR reads. The table includes around 400,000 distinct CDR3 sequences, 15% to 20% detected once. CDR3 length: 15 residues. Trimming removed 6 bases from V and 1 base from J; junction bases left unmatched: 5. The study enrolled ophthalmopathy donors with moderate-to-severe activity, CAS ≥3, NOSPECS ≥4 and duration under 3 months. This clonotype was seen at least ten times. Its antigen is unknown.

This chain connects TRBV12-3 or TRBV12-4 to TRBJ2-7, with TRBD1 matching 11 bases. Sequenced sample: peripheral blood. The receptor was derived from a young woman with Graves' ophthalmopathy. The CDR3 nucleotides are TGTGCCAGCAGGTCCGGGACAGGGGGTTCCTACGAGCAGTACTTC. This translates into CASRSGTGGSYEQYF.